A single sample gave rise to the 14 T cell receptor beta chains below, sequenced in a study of regulatory T cells in long-lasting Graves disease. Time point defined: newly diagnosed GD, antithyroid drugs for less than 3 months. The TCR library was prepared using RNA isolated from PBMCs. In building TCR beta libraries, iRepertoire HTBI primers were used together with Arm-PCR of CDR3 regions. TCRdb re-derived calls from the multiplex PCR reads in MiXCR, one entry per CDR3 protein. The sample holds 450,000 to 500,000 distinct CDR3 sequences, around 15% seen once. This same sample was also taken into another study, of T cells in Graves' hyperthyroidism and ophthalmopathy.

The sample here was peripheral blood mononuclear cells (PBMCs), taken at new diagnosis, from a patient treated with antithyroid drugs. The receptor source for this set is a man aged 35 to 55 with Graves disease.

The chain has TRBV29-1 and TRBJ2-3; possible D gene TRBD2, 5 bases. Germline lookup yields CDR1 SQVTM and CDR2 ANQGSEA. The CDR3 covers 13 residues. Trimming shortened V by 5 bases and J by 5 bases, and 14 bases separated the two germline ends. The CDR3 reads CSVSWEQEDTQYF. The CDR3 DNA reads as TGCAGCGTTTCATGGGAGCAGGAAGATACGCAGTATTTT.

This clonotype was seen ten or more times. This chain uses TRBV6-2 or TRBV6-3 with TRBJ1-2; 8 positions match TRBD1. The CDR3 runs 16 residues. Germline-derived CDR1 and CDR2 are MNHEY and SVGEGT. V was pared by 0 bases and J by 7 bases, with 10 bases of the junction left unmatched. The CDR3 loop is CASSYSVRGQLGGYTF. The CDR3 region has the DNA TGTGCCAGCAGTTACTCAGTCAGGGGGCAATTAGGTGGCTACACCTTC.

The rearrangement links TRBV9 to TRBJ1-2, with 7 bases aligning to TRBD1. The CDR3 is 17 residues long. In germline, CDR1 is SGDLS, CDR2 YYNGEE. V lost 0 bases and J lost 6; bases outside the gene matches: 14. The CDR3 loop reads CASSVAPTDRTNDGYTF. CDR3 bases: TGTGCCAGCAGCGTAGCTCCGACGGACAGGACGAACGATGGCTACACCTTC.

This clonotype was detected many times. V usage is TRBV28 and J usage is TRBJ2-3; the match to TRBD2 covers 9 bases. After removal of 3 bases from V and 4 bases from J, the junction contained 11 bases not matched to a gene. CDR1 is MDHEN, CDR2 SYDVKM, per germline. This CDR3 contains 17 residues. The CDR3 loop is CASSFPPGLAIADTQYF. The CDR3 DNA sequence: TGTGCCAGCAGTTTTCCCCCGGGACTAGCTATAGCAGATACGCAGTATTTT.

In its sample, this clonotype was seen many times. The CDR3 DNA follows: TGTGCCAGCAGCCACCCAGGGACGGCCGGGGAGCTGTTTTTT. Amino acids: CASSHPGTAGELFF. This rearrangement joins TRBV3-1 to TRBJ2-2; D may be TRBD1 or TRBD2 (5 bases each). This CDR3 comprises 14 residues. CDR1 LGHDT and CDR2 YNNKEL come from the germline V gene (reference sequence). With 3 bases removed from V and 6 bases from J, the gap between germline ends came to 11 bases.

This clonotype occurred many times. V usage is TRBV7-3 and J usage is TRBJ2-1, with TRBD1 as a possible D gene (5 bases). Per the germline V gene, CDR1 is SGHTA and CDR2 is FQGTGA. The V end was cut by 2 bases, the J end by 8 bases, with 7 bases between. The CDR3 runs to 12 residues. The CDR3 sequence: CASSLGHDEQFF. The CDR3 DNA sequence: TGTGCCAGCAGCTTAGGACACGATGAGCAGTTCTTC.

This clonotype was observed a handful of times. The chain employs TRBV6-5 and TRBJ1-5; a possible D gene is TRBD1 (6 bases). Germline CDR1 and CDR2: MNHEY and SVGAGI. The CDR3 is made up of 15 amino acids. V lost 0 bases and J 8 bases, leaving 14 bases between the germline ends. CDR3 DNA: TGTGCCAGCAGTTACTCGTTTGGGGGCCGGGAGCCCCAGCATTTT. Translation gives CASSYSFGGREPQHF.

Many counts were recorded for this clonotype. The chain employs TRBV6-1 and TRBJ2-7; D uncertain. Germline V gene lookup returns CDR1 MNHNS and CDR2 SASEGT. This CDR3 region has 15 residues. The V end was cut by 4 bases, the J end by 0 bases, with 13 bases between. CDR3 region: CASSGDTLSSYEQYF. CDR3 nucleotide sequence: TGTGCCAGCAGTGGCGACACATTGAGCTCCTACGAGCAGTACTTC.

This clonotype has ten or more counts. The chain carries TRBV2 and TRBJ2-2; weak D call: TRBD1 (6 bases). V lost 7 bases and J 0 bases, leaving 12 bases between the germline ends. Germline V gene lookup returns CDR1 SNHLY and CDR2 FYNNEI. The CDR3 contains 15 residues. For the CDR3, the DNA is TGTGCCAGCATGTACGGGACACCGAACACCGGGGAGCTGTTTTTT. It encodes CASMYGTPNTGELFF.

This clonotype was recorded many times. The rearrangement uses TRBV11-2 and TRBJ1-1; maybe TRBD1 (6 bases). The length of the CDR3 is 15 residues. The V end was cut by 3 bases, the J end by 4 bases, with 15 bases between. Germline CDR1 and CDR2: SGHAT and FQNNGV. The CDR3 region is CASSFGGGGGTEAFF. CDR3 sequence (DNA): TGTGCCAGCAGCTTTGGGGGGGGAGGGGGCACTGAAGCTTTCTTT. Looking up the rest from reference TRBV11-2 and TRBJ1-1 gives the full variable domain: EAGVAQSPRYKIIEKRQSVAFWCNPISGHATLYWYQQILGQGPKLLIQFQNNGVVDDSQLPKDRFSAERLKGVDSTLKIQPAKLEDSAVYLCASSFGGGGGTEAFFGQGTRLTVV.

This clonotype showed up many times. The V call is TRBV3-1, the J call TRBJ2-3; 15 positions match TRBD2. V gave up 5 bases and J gave up 12 bases; unmatched junction bases: 15. This CDR3 spans 17 amino acids. Per germline, CDR1 LGHDT and CDR2 YNNKEL (reference sequence). The CDR3 is CASSKFSGTSGRRRQYF. DNA for the CDR3: TGTGCCAGCAGCAAATTCTCCGGGACTAGCGGGAGGCGCCGTCAGTATTTT.

This chain's CDR3 is CSARPWGGVILDEQFF. For the CDR3, the DNA is TGCAGTGCTAGACCATGGGGGGGCGTAATTTTGGATGAGCAGTTCTTC. The chain recombines TRBV20-1 with TRBJ2-1, with D maybe TRBD2 (7 bases). V was clipped by 2 bases and J by 8 bases, with 22 bases between them. Germline loops: CDR1 DFQATT, CDR2 SNEGSKA (reference sequence). The CDR3 length is 16 residues.

This clonotype showed up many times. The genes are TRBV28 and TRBJ1-5; TRBD1 is a possible D gene (6 bases). V was clipped by 6 bases and J by 0 bases, with 15 bases between them. This CDR3 has 16 amino acids. CDR1 and CDR2 from the germline V gene are MDHEN and SYDVKM. The CDR3 protein is CASRPGQYYSNQPQHF. The DNA of the CDR3 is TGTGCCAGCAGACCTGGACAGTATTATAGCAATCAGCCCCAGCATTTT.

The chain couples TRBV3-1 to TRBJ1-2; 11 bases are shared with TRBD1. The V gene's germline CDR1 is LGHDT and CDR2 YNNKEL (reference sequence). This CDR3 is built from 16 residues. Germline trimming cut 5 bases from V and 2 bases from J; bases unmatched to any gene: 7. The DNA of the CDR3 is TGTGCCAGCAGCTCAGCCGGGACAGGGGGAAACTATGGCTACACCTTC. Encoded protein: CASSSAGTGGNYGYTF.